This TCR beta chain was captured in a study of Ad26.COV2.S vaccination and SARS-CoV-2 variants. In the study overall: Into the muscle, Ad26.COV2.S was dosed once or twice, 56 days apart.

Method: immunoSEQ multiplex PCR; TCRdb's copy keeps in-frame clones and lacks some. The sample shows about 400,000 clones, about 89% of them seen only once. General observations from the study: Vaccine recipients posted higher spike-specific TCR breadth than their placebo counterparts. People who got the vaccine or the placebo had similar non-spike TCR breadth.

Treatment of the sample: over 15 received Ad26.COV2.S at low or high dose, single or two shots; roughly five received placebo; per-sample allocation not given. After the first vaccine or placebo injection, samples were drawn on day 63. The CDR3 is 15 residues long. J lost 5 bases, V lost 5 bases, and 10 bases had no gene match. CDR1 and CDR2 (germline): MNHEY, SVGEGT. The count of this clone is one. Its cognate antigen is unknown. V and J are TRBV6-2 or TRBV6-3 and TRBJ2-7; 9 bases fit TRBD1. This clonotype originated in a person between 18 and 65 years old who received the Ad26.COV2.S COVID-19 vaccine or a placebo. The sample here was peripheral blood, taken in a trial of Ad26.COV2.S vaccine versus placebo. The CDR3 sequence: CASSARRDRVDEQYF. The CDR3, as DNA: TGTGCCAGCAGTGCCCGGCGGGACAGGGTGGACGAGCAGTACTTC.